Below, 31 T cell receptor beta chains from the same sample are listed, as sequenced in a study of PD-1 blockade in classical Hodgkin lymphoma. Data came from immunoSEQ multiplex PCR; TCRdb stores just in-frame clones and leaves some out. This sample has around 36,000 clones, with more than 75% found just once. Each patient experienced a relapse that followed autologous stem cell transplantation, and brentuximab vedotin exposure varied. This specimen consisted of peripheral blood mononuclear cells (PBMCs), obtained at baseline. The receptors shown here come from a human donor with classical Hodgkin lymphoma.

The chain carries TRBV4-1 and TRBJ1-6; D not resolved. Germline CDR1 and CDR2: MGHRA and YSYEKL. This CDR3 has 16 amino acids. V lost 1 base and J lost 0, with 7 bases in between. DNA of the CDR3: TGCGCCAGCAGCCAAGGGGAGGGCTCCTATAATTCACCCCTCCACTTT. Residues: CASSQGEGSYNSPLHF.

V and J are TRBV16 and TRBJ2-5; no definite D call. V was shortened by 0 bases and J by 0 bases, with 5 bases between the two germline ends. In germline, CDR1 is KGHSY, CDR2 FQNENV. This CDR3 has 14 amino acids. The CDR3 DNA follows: TGTGCCAGCAGCCAATCGACGTACCAAGAGACCCAGTACTTC. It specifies CASSQSTYQETQYF.

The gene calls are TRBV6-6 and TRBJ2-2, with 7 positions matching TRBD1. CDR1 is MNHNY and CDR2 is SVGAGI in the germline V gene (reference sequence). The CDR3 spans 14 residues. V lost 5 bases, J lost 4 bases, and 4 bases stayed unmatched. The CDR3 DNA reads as TGTGCCAGCAGTGCCGGGACAGTCACCGGGGAGCTGTTTTTT. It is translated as CASSAGTVTGELFF.

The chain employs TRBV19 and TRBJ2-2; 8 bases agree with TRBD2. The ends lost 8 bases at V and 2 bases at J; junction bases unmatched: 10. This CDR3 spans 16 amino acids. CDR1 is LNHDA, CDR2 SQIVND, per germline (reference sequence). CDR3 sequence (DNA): TGTGCCAGTCAGCGGGAGTTCCGGATTAACACCGGGGAGCTGTTTTTT. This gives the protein CASQREFRINTGELFF.

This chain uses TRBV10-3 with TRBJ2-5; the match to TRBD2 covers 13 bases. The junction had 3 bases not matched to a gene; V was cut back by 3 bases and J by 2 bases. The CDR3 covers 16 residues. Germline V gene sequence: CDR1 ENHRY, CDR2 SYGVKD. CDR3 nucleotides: TGTGCCATCAGTGATACGACTAGCGGGGGGCAAGAGACCCAGTACTTC. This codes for CAISDTTSGGQETQYF.

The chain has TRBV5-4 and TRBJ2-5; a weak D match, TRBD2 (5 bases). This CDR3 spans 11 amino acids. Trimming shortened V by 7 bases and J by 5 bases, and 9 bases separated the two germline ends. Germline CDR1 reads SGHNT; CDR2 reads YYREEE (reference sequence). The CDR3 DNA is TGTGCCAGCGGGAGATTGGAGACCCAGTACTTC. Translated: CASGRLETQYF.

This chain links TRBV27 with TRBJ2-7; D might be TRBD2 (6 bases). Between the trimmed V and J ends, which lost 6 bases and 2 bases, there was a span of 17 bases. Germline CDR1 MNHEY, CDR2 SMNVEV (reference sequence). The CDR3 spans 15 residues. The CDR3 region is CASSPLGGSAYEQYF. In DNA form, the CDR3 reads TGTGCCAGCAGCCCCCTTGGGGGGAGCGCCTACGAGCAGTACTTC.

CDR3 region: CASSPLRTGSTDTQYF. DNA for the CDR3: TGTGCCAGCTCACCACTCCGGACAGGCAGCACAGATACGCAGTATTTT. This chain joins TRBV18 and TRBJ2-3, with TRBD1 matching over 7 bases. The CDR3 is made up of 16 amino acids. Per the germline V gene, CDR1 is KGHSH and CDR2 is LQKENI. The J segment lost 0 bases and the V segment lost 1 base, leaving 4 bases of the junction unmatched.

The DNA of the CDR3 is TGTGCCAGCAGCTTAGAAGCTAGCCCTTACCAAGAGACCCAGTACTTC. Encoded protein: CASSLEASPYQETQYF. This chain links TRBV7-2 with TRBJ2-5; D possibly corresponds to TRBD2 (5 bases). Trimming stripped 1 base from V and 0 bases from J, with 12 bases between. The CDR3 covers 16 residues. Germline CDR1 reads SGHTA; CDR2 reads FQGNSA.

The CDR3 here is CASSTWDLPYEQYF. CDR3 nucleotides: TGTGCCAGCAGCACCTGGGACCTCCCCTACGAGCAGTACTTC. The V and J genes are TRBV6-1 and TRBJ2-7, with D possibly called TRBD1 or TRBD2 (5 bases each). Germline V gene data show CDR1 as MNHNS and CDR2 as SASEGT. The CDR3 is 14 amino acids. Trimming left V 6 bases short and J 2 bases short, with 14 bases between.

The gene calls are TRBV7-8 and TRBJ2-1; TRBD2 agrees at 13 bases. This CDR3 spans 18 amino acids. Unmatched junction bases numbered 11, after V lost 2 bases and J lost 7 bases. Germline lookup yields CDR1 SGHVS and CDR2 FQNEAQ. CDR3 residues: CASSLNPWTSGGPNEQFF. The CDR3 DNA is TGTGCCAGCAGCTTAAATCCTTGGACTAGCGGGGGACCTAATGAGCAGTTCTTC.

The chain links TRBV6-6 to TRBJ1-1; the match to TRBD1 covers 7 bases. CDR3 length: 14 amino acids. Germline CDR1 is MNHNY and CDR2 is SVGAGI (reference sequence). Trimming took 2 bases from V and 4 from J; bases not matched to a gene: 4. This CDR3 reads CASSYQGGGTEAFF. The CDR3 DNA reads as TGTGCCAGCAGTTACCAGGGGGGTGGCACTGAAGCTTTCTTT.

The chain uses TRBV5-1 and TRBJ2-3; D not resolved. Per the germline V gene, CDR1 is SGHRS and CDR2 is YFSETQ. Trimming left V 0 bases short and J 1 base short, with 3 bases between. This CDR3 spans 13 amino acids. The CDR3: CASSLERTDTQYF. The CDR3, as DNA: TGCGCCAGCAGCTTGGAACGCACAGATACGCAGTATTTT.

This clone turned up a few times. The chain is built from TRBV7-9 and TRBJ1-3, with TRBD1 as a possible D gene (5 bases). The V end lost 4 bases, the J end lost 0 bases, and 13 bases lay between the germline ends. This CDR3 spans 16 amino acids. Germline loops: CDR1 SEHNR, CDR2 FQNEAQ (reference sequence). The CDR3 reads CASSSTGTHSGNTIYF. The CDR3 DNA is TGTGCCAGCAGCTCGACCGGGACCCACTCTGGAAACACCATATATTTT.

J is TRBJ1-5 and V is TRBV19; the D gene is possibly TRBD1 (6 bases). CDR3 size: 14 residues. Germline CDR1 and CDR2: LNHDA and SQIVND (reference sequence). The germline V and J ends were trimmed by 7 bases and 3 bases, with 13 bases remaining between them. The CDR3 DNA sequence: TGTGCCAGTAAGACACAGGGATACAATCAGCCCCAGCATTTT. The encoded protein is CASKTQGYNQPQHF.

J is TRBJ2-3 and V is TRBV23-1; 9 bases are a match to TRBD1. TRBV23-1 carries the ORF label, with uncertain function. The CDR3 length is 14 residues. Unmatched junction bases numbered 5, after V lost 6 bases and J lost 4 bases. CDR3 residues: CASSRDRVPDTQYF. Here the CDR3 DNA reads TGCGCCAGCAGCCGGGACAGGGTCCCAGATACGCAGTATTTT.

This chain's CDR3 is CASSQDSGLAGGQDEQYF. The CDR3 region has the DNA TGCGCCAGCAGCCAAGACTCGGGACTAGCGGGGGGGCAAGACGAGCAGTACTTC. This sequence joins TRBV4-1 and TRBJ2-7; 16 bases line up with TRBD2. CDR1 is MGHRA, CDR2 YSYEKL, per germline. CDR3 length equals 18 residues. V was pared by 0 bases and J by 5 bases, with 7 bases of the junction left unmatched.

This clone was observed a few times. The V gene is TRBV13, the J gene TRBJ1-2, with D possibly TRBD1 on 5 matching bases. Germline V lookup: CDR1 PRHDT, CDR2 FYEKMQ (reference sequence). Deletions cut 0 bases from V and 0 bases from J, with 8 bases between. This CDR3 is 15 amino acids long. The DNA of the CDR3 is TGTGCCAGCAGCTTAGGCGGACATCCTAACTATGGCTACACCTTC. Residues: CASSLGGHPNYGYTF.

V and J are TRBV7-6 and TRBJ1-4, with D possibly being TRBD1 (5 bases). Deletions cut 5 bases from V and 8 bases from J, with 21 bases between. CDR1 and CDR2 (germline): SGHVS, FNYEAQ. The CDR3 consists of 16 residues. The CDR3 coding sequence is TGTGCCAGCAGCCCGGTCCAGGACAAGGTAGAGGAAAAACTGTTTTTT. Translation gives CASSPVQDKVEEKLFF.

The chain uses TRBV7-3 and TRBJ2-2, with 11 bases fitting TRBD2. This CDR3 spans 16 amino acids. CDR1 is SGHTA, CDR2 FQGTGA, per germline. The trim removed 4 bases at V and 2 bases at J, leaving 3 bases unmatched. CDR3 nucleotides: TGTGCCAGCAGCTCCGGACTAGCGGGTAACACCGGGGAGCTGTTTTTT. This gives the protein CASSSGLAGNTGELFF.

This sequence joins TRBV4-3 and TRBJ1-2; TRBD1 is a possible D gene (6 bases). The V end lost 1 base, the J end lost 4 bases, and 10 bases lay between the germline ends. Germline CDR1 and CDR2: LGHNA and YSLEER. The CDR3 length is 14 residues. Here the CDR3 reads CASSQAGAPYGYTF. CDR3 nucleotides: TGCGCCAGCAGCCAAGCAGGGGCCCCCTATGGCTACACCTTC.

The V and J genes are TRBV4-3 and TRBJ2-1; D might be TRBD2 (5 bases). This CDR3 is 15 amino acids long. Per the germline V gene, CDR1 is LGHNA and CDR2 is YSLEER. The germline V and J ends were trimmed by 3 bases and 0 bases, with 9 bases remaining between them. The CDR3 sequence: CASSQSGSSYNEQFF. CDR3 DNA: TGCGCCAGCAGCCAGAGCGGTAGCTCCTACAATGAGCAGTTCTTC.

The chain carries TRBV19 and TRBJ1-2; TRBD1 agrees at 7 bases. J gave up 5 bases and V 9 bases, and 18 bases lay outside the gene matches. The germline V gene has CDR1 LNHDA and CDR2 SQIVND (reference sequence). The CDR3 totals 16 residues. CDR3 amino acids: CARSGATGQDPYGYTF. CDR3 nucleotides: TGTGCCAGATCGGGGGCGACTGGACAGGACCCGTATGGCTACACCTTC.

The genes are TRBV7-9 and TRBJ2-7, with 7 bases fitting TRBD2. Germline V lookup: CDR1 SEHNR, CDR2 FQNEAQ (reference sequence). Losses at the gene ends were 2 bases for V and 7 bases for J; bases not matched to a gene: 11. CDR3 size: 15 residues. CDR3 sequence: CASSLLGGPLEEQYF. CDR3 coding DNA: TGTGCCAGCAGCTTATTGGGAGGGCCCCTCGAGGAGCAGTACTTC.

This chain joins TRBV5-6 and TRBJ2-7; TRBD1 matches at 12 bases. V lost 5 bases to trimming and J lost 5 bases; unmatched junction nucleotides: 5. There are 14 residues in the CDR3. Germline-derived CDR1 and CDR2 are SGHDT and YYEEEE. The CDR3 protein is CASRFGTGGNEQYF. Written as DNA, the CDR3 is TGTGCCAGCAGATTCGGGACAGGGGGCAACGAGCAGTACTTC.

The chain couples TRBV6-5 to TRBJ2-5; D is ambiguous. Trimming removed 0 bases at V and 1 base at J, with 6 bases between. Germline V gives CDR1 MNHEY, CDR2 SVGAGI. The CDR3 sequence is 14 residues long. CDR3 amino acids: CASSYSWTQETQYF. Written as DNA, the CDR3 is TGTGCCAGCAGTTACTCATGGACCCAAGAGACCCAGTACTTC.

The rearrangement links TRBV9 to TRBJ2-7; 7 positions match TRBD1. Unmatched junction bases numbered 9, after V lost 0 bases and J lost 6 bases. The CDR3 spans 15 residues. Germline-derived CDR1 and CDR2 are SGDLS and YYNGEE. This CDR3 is CASSVDGTEFFEQYF. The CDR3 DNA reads TGTGCCAGCAGCGTAGACGGGACAGAGTTTTTCGAGCAGTACTTC. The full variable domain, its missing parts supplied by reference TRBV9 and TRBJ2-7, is DSGVTQTPKHLITATGQRVTLRCSPRSGDLSVYWYQQSLDQGLQFLIQYYNGEERAKGNILERFSAQQFPDLHSELNLSSLELGDSALYFCASSVDGTEFFEQYFGPGTRLTVT.

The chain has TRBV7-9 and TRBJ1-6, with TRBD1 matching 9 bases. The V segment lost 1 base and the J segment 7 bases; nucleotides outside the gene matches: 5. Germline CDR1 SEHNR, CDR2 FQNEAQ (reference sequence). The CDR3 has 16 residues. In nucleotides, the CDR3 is TGTGCCAGCAGCTTAGGTCTAGGACAGGGGAATTCACCCCTCCACTTT. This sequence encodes CASSLGLGQGNSPLHF.

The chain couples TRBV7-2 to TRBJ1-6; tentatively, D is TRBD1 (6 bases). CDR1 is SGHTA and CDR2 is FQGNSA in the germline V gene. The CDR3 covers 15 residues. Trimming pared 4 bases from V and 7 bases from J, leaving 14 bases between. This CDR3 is CASSSRGRMNSPLHF. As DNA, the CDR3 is TGTGCCAGCAGCTCTAGGGGGAGGATGAATTCACCCCTCCACTTT.

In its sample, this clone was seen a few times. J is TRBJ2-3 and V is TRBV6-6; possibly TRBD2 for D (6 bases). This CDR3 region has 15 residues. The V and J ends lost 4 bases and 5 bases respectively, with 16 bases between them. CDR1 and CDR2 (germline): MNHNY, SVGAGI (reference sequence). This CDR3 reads CASSSPGLGKDTQYF. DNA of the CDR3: TGTGCCAGCAGTTCCCCGGGACTGGGTAAAGATACGCAGTATTTT.

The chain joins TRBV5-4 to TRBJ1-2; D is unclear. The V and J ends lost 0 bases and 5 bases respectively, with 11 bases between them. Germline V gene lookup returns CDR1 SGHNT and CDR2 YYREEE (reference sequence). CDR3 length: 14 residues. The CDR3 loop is CASSLEPAGYGYTF. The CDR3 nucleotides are TGTGCCAGCAGCTTGGAGCCGGCGGGTTATGGCTACACCTTC.